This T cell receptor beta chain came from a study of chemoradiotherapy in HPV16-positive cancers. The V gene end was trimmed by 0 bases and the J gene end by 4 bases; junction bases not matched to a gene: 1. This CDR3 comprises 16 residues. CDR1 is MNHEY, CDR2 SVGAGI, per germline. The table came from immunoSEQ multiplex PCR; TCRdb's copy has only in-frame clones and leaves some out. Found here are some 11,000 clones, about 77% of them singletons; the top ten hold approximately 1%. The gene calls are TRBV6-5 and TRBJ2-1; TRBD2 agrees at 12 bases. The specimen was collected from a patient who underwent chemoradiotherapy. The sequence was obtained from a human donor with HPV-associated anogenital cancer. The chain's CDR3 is CASSYSGLAGYNEQFF. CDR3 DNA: TGTGCCAGCAGTTACTCCGGACTAGCGGGATACAATGAGCAGTTCTTC.